This T cell receptor (beta chain) was identified during a study of cytomegalovirus exposure and HLA in healthy donors. Whole-study results and caveats: Later analysis suggested links between common viral pathogens and several top significant clusters. According to an earlier analysis, most TCR beta V segments yielded productive rearrangements about 87% or about 30% of the time. Later analysis suggested most CMV-associated TCR beta chains were HLA-restricted.

Primers: 60 Vbeta forward and 13 Jbeta reverse. Clones were sequenced by immunoSEQ multiplex PCR, and TCRdb holds only the in-frame ones, with some missing. The table includes 200,000 or so clones, 84% detected once. This CDR3 comprises 13 residues. The germline gives CDR1 LGHNA, CDR2 YSLEER. Trimming took 2 bases from V and 3 from J, leaving 7 bases between them. Note on this clone: Its cognate antigen is unknown.

Unrecorded immune exposure was likely among donors, who were nominally healthy when sampled. The chain has TRBV4-3 and TRBJ1-1; TRBD1 might be the D (5 bases). Sequenced material: PBMCs. The TCR comes from a boy aged 10-17 years in good health and CMV-seronegative. In DNA form, the CDR3 reads TGCGCCAGCAGCCAAAGGGGATACACTGAAGCTTTCTTT. It is translated as CASSQRGYTEAFF.